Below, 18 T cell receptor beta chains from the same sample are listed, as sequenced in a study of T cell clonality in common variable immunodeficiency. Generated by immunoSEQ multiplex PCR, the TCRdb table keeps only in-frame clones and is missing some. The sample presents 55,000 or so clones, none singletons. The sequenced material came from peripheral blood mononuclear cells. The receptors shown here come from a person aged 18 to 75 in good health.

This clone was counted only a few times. CDR3 DNA (partial): TGTGCCAGCCATAGGTCTAGCGGGATTTCCGGGGAG. Its translation: CASHRSSGISGE. The whole CDR3 is CASHRSSGISGELFF. The chain joins TRBV7-2 to TRBJ2-2; the match to TRBD2 covers 9 bases. Read sequence stops 3 residues before the CDR3 end, and the germline J gene provides the missing end. V shed 8 bases, J shed 6 bases, and the junction held 10 bases outside the gene matches. This CDR3 comprises 15 residues. Germline CDR1 and CDR2: SGHTA and FQGNSA.

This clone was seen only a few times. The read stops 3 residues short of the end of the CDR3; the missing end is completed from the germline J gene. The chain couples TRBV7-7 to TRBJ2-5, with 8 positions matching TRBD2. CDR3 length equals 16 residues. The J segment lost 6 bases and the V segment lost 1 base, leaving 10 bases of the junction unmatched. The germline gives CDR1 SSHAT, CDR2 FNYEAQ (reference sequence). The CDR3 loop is CASSLGGREGSKTQYF. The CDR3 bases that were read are TGTGCCAGCAGCTTAGGGGGCCGGGAGGGTTCGAAGACC.

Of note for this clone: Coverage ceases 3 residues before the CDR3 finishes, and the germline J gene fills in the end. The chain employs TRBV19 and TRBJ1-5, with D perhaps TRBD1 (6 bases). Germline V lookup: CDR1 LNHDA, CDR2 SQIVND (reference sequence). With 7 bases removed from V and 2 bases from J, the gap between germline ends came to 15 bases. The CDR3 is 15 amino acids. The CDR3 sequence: CASNYRVEGNQPQHF. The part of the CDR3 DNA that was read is TGTGCCAGTAATTACAGGGTCGAAGGCAATCAGCCC. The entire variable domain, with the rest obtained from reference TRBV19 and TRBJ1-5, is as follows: DGGITQSPKYLFRKEGQNVTLSCEQNLNHDAMYWYRQDPGQGLRLIYYSQIVNDFQKGDIAEGYSVSREKKESFPLTVTSAQKNPTAFYLCASNYRVEGNQPQHFGDGTRLSIL.

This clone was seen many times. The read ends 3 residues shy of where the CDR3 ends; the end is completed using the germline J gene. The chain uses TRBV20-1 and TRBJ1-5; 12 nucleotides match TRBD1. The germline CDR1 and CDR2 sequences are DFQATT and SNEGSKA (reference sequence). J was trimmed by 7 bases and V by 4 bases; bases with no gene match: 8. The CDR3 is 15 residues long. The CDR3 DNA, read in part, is TGCAGTGCTAACCCCGGGACAGGGGGCCGACAGCCC. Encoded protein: CSANPGTGGRQP. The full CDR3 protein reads CSANPGTGGRQPQHF.

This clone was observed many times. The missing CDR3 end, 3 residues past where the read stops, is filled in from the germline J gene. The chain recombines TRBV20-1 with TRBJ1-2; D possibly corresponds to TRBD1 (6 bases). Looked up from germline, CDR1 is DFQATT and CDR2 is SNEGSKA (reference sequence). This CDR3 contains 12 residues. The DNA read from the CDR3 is TGCAGTACCAAACGGCACAGGGAAGGC. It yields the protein CSTKRHREG. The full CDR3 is CSTKRHREGYTF.

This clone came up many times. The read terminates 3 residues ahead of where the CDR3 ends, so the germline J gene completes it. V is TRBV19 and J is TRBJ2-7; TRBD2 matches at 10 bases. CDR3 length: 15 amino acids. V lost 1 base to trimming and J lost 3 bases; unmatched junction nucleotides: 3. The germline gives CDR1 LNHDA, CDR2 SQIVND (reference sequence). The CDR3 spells CASSIGTSGNYEQYF. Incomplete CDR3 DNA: TGTGCCAGTAGTATAGGAACTAGCGGGAACTACGAG.

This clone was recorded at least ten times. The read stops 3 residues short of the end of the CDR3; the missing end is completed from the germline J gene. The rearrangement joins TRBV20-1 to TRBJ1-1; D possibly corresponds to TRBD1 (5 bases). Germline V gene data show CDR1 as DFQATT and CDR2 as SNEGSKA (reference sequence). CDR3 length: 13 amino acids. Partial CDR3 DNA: TGCAGTGCTAGAGATCCAAAGGGGCGCGAA. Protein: CSARDPKGRE. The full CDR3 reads CSARDPKGREAFF.

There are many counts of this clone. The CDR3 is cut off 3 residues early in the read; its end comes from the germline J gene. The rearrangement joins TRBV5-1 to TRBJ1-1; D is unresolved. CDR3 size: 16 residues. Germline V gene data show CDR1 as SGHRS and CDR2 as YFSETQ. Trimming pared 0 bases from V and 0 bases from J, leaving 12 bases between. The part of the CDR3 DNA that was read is TGCGCCAGCAGCTTGGAGCAGGCTACATTGAACACTGAA. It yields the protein CASSLEQATLNTE. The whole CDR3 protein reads CASSLEQATLNTEAFF.

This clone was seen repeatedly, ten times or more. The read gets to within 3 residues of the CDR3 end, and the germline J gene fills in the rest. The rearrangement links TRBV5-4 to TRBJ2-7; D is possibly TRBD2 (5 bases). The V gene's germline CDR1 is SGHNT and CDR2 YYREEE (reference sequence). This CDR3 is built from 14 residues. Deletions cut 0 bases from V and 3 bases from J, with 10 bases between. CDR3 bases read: TGTGCCAGCAGCTTGGATCCGACTATCTACGAG. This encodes CASSLDPTIYE. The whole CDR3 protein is CASSLDPTIYEQYF.

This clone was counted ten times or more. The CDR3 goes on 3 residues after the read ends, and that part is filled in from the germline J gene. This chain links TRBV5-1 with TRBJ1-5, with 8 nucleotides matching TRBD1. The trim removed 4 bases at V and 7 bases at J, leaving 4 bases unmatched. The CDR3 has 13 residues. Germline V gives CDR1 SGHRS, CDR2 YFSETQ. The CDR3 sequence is CASSGGQGQPQHF. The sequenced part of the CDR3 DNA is TGCGCCAGCAGCGGCGGACAGGGCCAGCCC.

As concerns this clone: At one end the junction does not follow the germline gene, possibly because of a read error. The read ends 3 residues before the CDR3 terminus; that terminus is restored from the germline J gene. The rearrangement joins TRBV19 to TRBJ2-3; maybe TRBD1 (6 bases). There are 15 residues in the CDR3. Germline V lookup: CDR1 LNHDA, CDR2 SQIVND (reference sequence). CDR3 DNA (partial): TGTGCCGGTAGTTCCGGACAGTCTAGCACAGATACG. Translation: CAGSSGQSSTDT. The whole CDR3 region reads CAGSSGQSSTDTQYF. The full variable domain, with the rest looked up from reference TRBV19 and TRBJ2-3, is DGGITQSPKYLFRKEGQNVTLSCEQNLNHDAMYWYRQDPGQGLRLIYYSQIVNDFQKGDIAEGYSVSREKKESFPLTVTSAQKNPTAFYLCAGSSGQSSTDTQYFGPGTRLTVL.

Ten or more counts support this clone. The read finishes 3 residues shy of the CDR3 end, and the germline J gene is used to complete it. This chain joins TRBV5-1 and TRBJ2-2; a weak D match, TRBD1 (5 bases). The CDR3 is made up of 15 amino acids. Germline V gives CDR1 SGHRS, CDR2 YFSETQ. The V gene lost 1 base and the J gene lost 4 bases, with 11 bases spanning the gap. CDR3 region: CASSLRGPVTGELFF. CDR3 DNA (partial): TGCGCCAGCAGCTTGAGGGGCCCAGTCACCGGGGAG. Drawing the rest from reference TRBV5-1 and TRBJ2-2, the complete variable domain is KAGVTQTPRYLIKTRGQQVTLSCSPISGHRSVSWYQQTPGQGLQFLFEYFSETQRNKGNFPGRFSGRQFSNSRSEMNVSTLELGDSALYLCASSLRGPVTGELFFGEGSRLTVL.

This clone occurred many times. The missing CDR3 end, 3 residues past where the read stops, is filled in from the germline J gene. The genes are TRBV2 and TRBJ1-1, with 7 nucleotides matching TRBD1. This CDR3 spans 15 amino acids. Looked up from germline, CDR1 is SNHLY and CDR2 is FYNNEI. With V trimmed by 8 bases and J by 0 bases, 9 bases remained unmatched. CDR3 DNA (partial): TGTGCCAGCGAACCCCTGACAGGGTTGAACACTGAA. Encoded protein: CASEPLTGLNTE. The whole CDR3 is CASEPLTGLNTEAFF. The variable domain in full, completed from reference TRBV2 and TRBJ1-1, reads EPEVTQTPSHQVTQMGQEVILRCVPISNHLYFYWYRQILGQKVEFLVSFYNNEISEKSEIFDDQFSVERPDGSNFTLKIRSTKLEDSAMYFCASEPLTGLNTEAFFGQGTRLTVV.

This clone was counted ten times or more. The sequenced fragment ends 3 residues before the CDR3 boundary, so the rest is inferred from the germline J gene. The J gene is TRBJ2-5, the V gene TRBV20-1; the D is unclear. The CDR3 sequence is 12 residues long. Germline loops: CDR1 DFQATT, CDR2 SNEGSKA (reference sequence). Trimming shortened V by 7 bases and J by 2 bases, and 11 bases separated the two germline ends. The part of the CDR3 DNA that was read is TGCAGTGTTTCGCGAGCTCAAGAGACC. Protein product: CSVSRAQET. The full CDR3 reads CSVSRAQETQYF.

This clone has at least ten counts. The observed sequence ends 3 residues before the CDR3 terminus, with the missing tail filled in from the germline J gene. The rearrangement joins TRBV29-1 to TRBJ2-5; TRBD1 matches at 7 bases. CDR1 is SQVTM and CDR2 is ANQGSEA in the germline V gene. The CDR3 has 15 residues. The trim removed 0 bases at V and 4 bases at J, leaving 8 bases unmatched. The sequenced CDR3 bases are TGCAGCGTTGAAGATTCAGGGGGATTGGCAGAGACC. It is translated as CSVEDSGGLAET. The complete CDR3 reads CSVEDSGGLAETQYF.

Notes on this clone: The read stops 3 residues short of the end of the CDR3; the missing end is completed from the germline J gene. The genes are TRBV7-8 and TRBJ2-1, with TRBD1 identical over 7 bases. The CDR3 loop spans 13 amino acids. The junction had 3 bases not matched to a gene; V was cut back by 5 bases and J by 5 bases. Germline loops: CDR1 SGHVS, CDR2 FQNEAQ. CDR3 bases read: TGTGCCAGCAGCGCCGACAGGGACAATGAG. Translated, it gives CASSADRDNE. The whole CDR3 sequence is CASSADRDNEQFF. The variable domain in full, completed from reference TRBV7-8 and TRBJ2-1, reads GAGVSQSPRYKVAKRGQDVALRCDPISGHVSLFWYQQALGQGPEFLTYFQNEAQLDKSGLPSDRFFAERPEGSVSTLKIQRTQQEDSAVYLCASSADRDNEQFFGPGTRLTVL.

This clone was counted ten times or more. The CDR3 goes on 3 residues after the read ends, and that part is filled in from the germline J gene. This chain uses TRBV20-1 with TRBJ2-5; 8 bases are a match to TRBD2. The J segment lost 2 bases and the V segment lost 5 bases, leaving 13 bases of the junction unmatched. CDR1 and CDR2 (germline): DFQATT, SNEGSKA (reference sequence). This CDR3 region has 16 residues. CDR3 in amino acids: CSALHWVAGLQETQYF. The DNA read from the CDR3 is TGCAGTGCTCTTCACTGGGTAGCGGGGTTGCAAGAGACC.

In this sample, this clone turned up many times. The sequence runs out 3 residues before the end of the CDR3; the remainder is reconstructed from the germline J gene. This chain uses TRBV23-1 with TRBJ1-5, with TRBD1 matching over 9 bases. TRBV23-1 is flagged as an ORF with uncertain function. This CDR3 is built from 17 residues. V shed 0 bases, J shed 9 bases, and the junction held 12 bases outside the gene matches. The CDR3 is CASSQSPGQGALRPQHF. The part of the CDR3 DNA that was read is TGCGCCAGCAGTCAATCCCCGGGACAGGGCGCATTACGGCCC.